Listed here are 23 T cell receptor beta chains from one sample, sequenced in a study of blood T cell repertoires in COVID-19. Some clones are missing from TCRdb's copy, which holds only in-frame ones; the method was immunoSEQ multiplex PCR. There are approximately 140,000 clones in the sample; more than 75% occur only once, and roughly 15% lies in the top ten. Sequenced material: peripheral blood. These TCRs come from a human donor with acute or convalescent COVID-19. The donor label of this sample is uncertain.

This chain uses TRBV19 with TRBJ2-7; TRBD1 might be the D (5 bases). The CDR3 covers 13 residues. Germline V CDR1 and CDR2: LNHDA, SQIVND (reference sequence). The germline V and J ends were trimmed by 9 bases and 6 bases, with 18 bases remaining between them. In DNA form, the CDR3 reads TGTGCCAGCTCCCGGCCCAGGGCTCGCGAGCAGTACTTC. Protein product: CASSRPRAREQYF.

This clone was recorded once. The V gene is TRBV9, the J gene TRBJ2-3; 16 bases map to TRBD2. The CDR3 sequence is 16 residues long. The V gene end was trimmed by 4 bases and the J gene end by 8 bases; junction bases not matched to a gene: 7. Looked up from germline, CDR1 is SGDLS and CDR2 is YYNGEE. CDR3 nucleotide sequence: TGTGCCAGCAGCACGGAGGGACTAGCGGGGGGGCGTACGCAGTATTTT. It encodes CASSTEGLAGGRTQYF.

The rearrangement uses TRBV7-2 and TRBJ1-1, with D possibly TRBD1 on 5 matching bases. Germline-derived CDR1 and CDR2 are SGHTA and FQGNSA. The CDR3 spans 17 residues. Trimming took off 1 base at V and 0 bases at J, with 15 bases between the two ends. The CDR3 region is CASSLVRGEGLNTEAFF. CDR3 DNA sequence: TGTGCCAGCAGCTTAGTACGGGGGGAGGGATTGAACACTGAAGCTTTCTTT.

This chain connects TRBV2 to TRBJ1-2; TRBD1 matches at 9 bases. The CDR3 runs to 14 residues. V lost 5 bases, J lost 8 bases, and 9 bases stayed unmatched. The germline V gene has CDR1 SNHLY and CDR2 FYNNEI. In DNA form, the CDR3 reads TGTGCCAGCAGTCAACAGGGACAGGGCAAGGGCTACACCTTC. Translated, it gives CASSQQGQGKGYTF.

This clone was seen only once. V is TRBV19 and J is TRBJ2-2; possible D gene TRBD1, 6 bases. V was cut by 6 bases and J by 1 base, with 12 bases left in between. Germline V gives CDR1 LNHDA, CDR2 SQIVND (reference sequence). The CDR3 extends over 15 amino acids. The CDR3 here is CASRIWTENTGELFF. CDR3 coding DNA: TGTGCCAGTAGGATTTGGACAGAGAACACCGGGGAGCTGTTTTTT.

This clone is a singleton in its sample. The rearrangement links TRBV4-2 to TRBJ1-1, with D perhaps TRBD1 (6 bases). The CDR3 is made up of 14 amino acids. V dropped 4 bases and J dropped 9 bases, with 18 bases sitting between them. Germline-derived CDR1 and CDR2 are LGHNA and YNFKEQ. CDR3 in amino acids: CASSLIGDTPKAFF. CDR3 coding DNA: TGTGCCAGCAGCCTCATAGGGGACACTCCGAAAGCTTTCTTT.

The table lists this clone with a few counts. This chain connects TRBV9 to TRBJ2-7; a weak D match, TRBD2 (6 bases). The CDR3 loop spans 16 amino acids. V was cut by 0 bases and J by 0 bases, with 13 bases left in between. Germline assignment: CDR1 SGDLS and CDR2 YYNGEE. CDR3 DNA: TGTGCCAGCAGCGTAGCGGCGGGGACCCACTCCTACGAGCAGTACTTC. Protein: CASSVAAGTHSYEQYF.

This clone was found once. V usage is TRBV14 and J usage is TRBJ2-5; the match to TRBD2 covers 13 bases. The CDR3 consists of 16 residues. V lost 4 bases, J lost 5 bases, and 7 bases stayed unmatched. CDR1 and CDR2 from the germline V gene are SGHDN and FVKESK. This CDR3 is CASSPGRLAGGETQYF. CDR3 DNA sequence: TGTGCCAGCAGCCCTGGAAGACTAGCGGGGGGTGAGACCCAGTACTTC.

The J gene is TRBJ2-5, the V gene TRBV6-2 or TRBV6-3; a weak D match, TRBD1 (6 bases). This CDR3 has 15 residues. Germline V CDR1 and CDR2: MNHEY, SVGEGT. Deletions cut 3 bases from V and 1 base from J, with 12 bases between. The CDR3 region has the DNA TGTGCCAGCAGTTATTTTGGACAGACCCAAGAGACCCAGTACTTC. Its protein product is CASSYFGQTQETQYF.

The CDR3 DNA is TGTGCCAGCAGCCCCGGCGGGGGGGACACAGATACGCAGTATTTT. Its translation: CASSPGGGDTDTQYF. The chain carries TRBV3-1 (or the pseudogene TRBV3-2) and TRBJ2-3, with 9 bases lining up with TRBD2. Germline-derived CDR1 and CDR2 are LGHDT and YNNKEL (reference sequence). This CDR3 spans 15 amino acids. V shed 4 bases and J 2 bases; nucleotides not matched to a gene: 4.

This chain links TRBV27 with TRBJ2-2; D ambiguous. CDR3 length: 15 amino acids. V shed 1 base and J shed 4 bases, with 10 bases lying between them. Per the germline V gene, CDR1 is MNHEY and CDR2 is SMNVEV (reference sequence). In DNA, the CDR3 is TGTGCCAGCAGTTTATTCAATAGTGGCACCGGGGAGCTGTTTTTT. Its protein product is CASSLFNSGTGELFF.

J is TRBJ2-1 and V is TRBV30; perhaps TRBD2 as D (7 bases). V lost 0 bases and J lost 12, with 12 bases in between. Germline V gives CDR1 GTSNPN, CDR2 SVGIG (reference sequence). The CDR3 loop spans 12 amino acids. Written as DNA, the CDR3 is TGTGCCTGGAGTGTAGAGGGGGGGAGGCAGTTCTTC. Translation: CAWSVEGGRQFF.

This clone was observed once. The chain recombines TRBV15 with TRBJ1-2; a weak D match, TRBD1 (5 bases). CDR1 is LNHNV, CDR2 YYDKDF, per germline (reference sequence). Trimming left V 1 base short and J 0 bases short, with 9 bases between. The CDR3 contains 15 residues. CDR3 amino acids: CATSRARAPNYGYTF. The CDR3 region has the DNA TGTGCCACCAGCAGAGCCAGGGCCCCTAACTATGGCTACACCTTC.

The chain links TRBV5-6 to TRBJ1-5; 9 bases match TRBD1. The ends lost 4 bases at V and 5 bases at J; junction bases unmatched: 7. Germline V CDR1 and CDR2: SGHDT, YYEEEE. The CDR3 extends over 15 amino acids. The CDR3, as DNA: TGTGCCAGCAGCCCGGACAGGGGAGGCCATCAGCCCCAGCATTTT. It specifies CASSPDRGGHQPQHF. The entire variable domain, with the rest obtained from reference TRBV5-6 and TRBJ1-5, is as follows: DAGVTQSPTHLIKTRGQQVTLRCSPKSGHDTVSWYQQALGQGPQFIFQYYEEEERQRGNFPDRFSGHQFPNYSSELNVNALLLGDSALYLCASSPDRGGHQPQHFGDGTRLSIL.

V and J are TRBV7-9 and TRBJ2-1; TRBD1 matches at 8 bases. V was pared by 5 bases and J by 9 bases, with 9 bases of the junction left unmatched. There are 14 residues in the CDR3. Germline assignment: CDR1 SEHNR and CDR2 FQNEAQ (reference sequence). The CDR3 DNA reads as TGTGCCAGCAGCCTCTCGACAGGGGCAGGTGAGCAGTTCTTC. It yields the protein CASSLSTGAGEQFF.

CDR3 residues: CASRAPGTGISPLHF. CDR3 in DNA: TGCGCCAGCAGGGCACCCGGGACAGGGATTTCACCCCTCCACTTT. The V and J genes are TRBV10-2 and TRBJ1-6, with 9 bases fitting TRBD1. In germline, CDR1 is WSHSY, CDR2 SAAADI. The CDR3 runs 15 residues. V shed 6 bases and J 9 bases; nucleotides not matched to a gene: 9.

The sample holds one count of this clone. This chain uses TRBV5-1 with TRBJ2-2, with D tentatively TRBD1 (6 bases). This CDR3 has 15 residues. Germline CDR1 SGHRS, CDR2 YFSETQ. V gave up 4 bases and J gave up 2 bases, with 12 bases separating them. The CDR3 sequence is CASSPRTVNTGELFF. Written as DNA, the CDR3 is TGCGCCAGCAGCCCTCGGACAGTCAACACCGGGGAGCTGTTTTTT.

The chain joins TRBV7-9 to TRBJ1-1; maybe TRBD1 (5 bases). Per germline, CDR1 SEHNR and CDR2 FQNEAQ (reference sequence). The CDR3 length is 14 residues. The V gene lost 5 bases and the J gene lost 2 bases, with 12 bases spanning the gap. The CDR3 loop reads CASSPSTANTEAFF. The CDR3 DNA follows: TGTGCCAGCAGCCCCTCGACAGCAAACACTGAAGCTTTCTTT.

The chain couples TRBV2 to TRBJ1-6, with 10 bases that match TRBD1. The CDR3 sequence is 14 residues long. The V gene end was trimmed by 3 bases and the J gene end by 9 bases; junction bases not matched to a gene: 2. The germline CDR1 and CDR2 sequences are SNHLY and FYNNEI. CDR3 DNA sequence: TGTGCCAGCAGTGAGCGGACAGGGGGTTCACCCCTCCACTTT. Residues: CASSERTGGSPLHF.

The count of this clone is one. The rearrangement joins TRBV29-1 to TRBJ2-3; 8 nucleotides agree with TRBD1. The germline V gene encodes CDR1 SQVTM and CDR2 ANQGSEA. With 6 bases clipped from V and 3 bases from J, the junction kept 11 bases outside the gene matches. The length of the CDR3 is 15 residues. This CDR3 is CSVDLGQEFTDTQYF. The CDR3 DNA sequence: TGCAGCGTGGACCTGGGACAGGAGTTTACAGATACGCAGTATTTT.

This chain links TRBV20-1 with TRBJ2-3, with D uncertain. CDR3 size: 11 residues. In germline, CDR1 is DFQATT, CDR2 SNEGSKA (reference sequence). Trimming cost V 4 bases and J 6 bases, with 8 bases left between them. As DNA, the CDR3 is TGCAGTGCTACCACCCAGGATACGCAGTATTTT. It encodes CSATTQDTQYF.

This CDR3 reads CASSSSGTPHYGYTF. DNA of the CDR3: TGCGCCAGCAGCTCGTCCGGGACACCACACTATGGCTACACCTTC. The V and J genes are TRBV5-1 and TRBJ1-2, with D tentatively TRBD1 (6 bases). This CDR3 is built from 15 residues. V was clipped by 3 bases and J by 3 bases, with 15 bases between them. The V gene's germline CDR1 is SGHRS and CDR2 YFSETQ.

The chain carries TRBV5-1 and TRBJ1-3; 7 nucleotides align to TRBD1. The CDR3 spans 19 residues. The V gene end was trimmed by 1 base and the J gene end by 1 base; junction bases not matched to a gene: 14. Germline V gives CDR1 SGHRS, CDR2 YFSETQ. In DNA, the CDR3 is TGCGCCAGCAGCTTGTCGACAGGGTTCGGTAGGGAGTCTGGAAACACCATATATTTT. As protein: CASSLSTGFGRESGNTIYF.